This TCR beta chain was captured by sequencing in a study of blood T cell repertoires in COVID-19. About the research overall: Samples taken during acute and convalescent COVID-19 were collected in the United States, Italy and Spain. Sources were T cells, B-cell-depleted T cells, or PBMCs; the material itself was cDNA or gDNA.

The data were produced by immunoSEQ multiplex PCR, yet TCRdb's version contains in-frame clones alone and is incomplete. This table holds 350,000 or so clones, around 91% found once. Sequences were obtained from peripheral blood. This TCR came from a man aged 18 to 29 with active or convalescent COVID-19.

The CDR3 DNA is TGCGCCAGCAGCTTGGACAGGTCGGGTGGTTCACCCCTCCACTTT. It codes for CASSLDRSGGSPLHF. The chain combines TRBV5-1 with TRBJ1-6, with D possibly TRBD1 on 5 matching bases. The CDR3 runs 15 residues. Deletions cut 0 bases from V and 9 bases from J, with 13 bases between. Germline CDR1 and CDR2: SGHRS and YFSETQ.